Below, 32 T cell receptor beta chains from the same sample are listed, as sequenced in a study of blood T cell repertoires in COVID-19. Clones were read by immunoSEQ multiplex PCR, and TCRdb kept only the in-frame ones, dropping some. There are about 200,000 clones in the sample; about nine tenths occur only once, and about 0.72% lies in the top ten. Sequencing used peripheral blood. The origin of the receptors is a woman between 65 and 79 years old with acute or convalescent COVID-19.

J is TRBJ2-1 and V is TRBV4-2; 9 bases line up with TRBD2. There are 20 residues in the CDR3. Per germline, CDR1 LGHNA and CDR2 YNFKEQ. The V gene end was trimmed by 3 bases and the J gene end by 0 bases; junction bases not matched to a gene: 15. DNA of the CDR3: TGTGCCAGCAGCCAGGAAACGGTGGCGGGGGGGTTCAGCTCCTACAATGAGCAGTTCTTC. Translated, it gives CASSQETVAGGFSSYNEQFF.

This chain connects TRBV7-6 to TRBJ2-6, with TRBD1 identical over 8 bases. CDR3 length: 17 amino acids. Germline loops: CDR1 SGHVS, CDR2 FNYEAQ. The ends lost 5 bases at V and 1 base at J; junction bases unmatched: 7. This CDR3 is CASSPWTGRSGANVLTF. In nucleotides, the CDR3 is TGTGCCAGCAGCCCGTGGACAGGGAGGTCTGGGGCCAACGTCCTGACTTTC.

This sequence joins TRBV5-1 and TRBJ2-5; maybe TRBD2 (5 bases). The CDR3 spans 15 residues. Germline lookup yields CDR1 SGHRS and CDR2 YFSETQ. The V end was cut by 6 bases, the J end by 2 bases, with 17 bases between. CDR3 in amino acids: CASTSSGSGQETQYF. The CDR3 nucleotides are TGCGCCAGCACCTCTTCGGGGTCGGGGCAAGAGACCCAGTACTTC.

The chain is built from TRBV29-1 and TRBJ1-1; TRBD1 matches at 9 bases. Trimming removed 2 bases from V and 3 bases from J; junction bases left unmatched: 4. Germline loops: CDR1 SQVTM, CDR2 ANQGSEA. The CDR3 length is 14 residues. The CDR3 DNA sequence: TGCAGCGTTGAATCCTACAGGGGGCACACTGAAGCTTTCTTT. As protein: CSVESYRGHTEAFF. The complete variable domain, with remaining parts taken from reference TRBV29-1 and TRBJ1-1, reads SAVISQKPSRDICQRGTSLTIQCQVDSQVTMMFWYRQQPGQSLTLIATANQGSEATYESGFVIDKFPISRPNLTFSTLTVSNMSPEDSSIYLCSVESYRGHTEAFFGQGTRLTVV.

The chain joins TRBV29-1 to TRBJ1-1; TRBD1 matches at 8 bases. The CDR3 runs 13 residues. Germline V gene data show CDR1 as SQVTM and CDR2 as ANQGSEA. Losses at the gene ends were 5 bases for V and 2 bases for J; bases not matched to a gene: 4. CDR3 DNA sequence: TGCAGCGTTCTTGGACAGGGTAACACTGAAGCTTTCTTT. This encodes CSVLGQGNTEAFF.

This clone was counted once. This sequence joins TRBV5-6 and TRBJ2-3; TRBD2 agrees at 9 bases. The V gene's germline CDR1 is SGHDT and CDR2 YYEEEE. Trimming at V came to 6 bases and at J to 2 bases, leaving 10 bases not matched to a gene. This CDR3 contains 16 residues. In nucleotides, the CDR3 is TGTGCCAGCACCTCTTTAGCGGGGGCCCTCACAGATACGCAGTATTTT. Its translation: CASTSLAGALTDTQYF.

The CDR3: CASSLGKTSGGYNEQFF. DNA for the CDR3: TGTGCCAGCAGCTTGGGGAAGACTAGCGGGGGCTACAATGAGCAGTTCTTC. The chain links TRBV5-4 to TRBJ2-1, with TRBD2 matching 12 bases. Germline assignment: CDR1 SGHNT and CDR2 YYREEE (reference sequence). The CDR3 consists of 17 residues. With 0 bases clipped from V and 3 bases from J, the junction kept 4 bases outside the gene matches.

This sequence joins TRBV2 and TRBJ2-3, with D maybe TRBD2 (5 bases). The V end lost 11 bases, the J end lost 3 bases, and 15 bases lay between the germline ends. This CDR3 is built from 13 residues. CDR1 and CDR2 from the germline V gene are SNHLY and FYNNEI. The CDR3 nucleotides read TGTGCCGTCCTCCGGACTGATACAGATACGCAGTATTTT. This codes for CAVLRTDTDTQYF.

The V and J genes are TRBV28 and TRBJ1-4; a possible D gene is TRBD1 (5 bases). The germline gives CDR1 MDHEN, CDR2 SYDVKM. The ends were cut back, 6 bases at V and 4 bases at J, with 15 bases in the middle. CDR3 size: 15 residues. The CDR3 protein is CASRTSGQGNEKLFF. CDR3 DNA: TGTGCCAGCAGAACCTCAGGGCAGGGTAATGAAAAACTGTTTTTT.

The chain employs TRBV5-6 and TRBJ2-7, with 9 bases identical to TRBD1. Germline CDR1 SGHDT, CDR2 YYEEEE. The CDR3 extends over 14 amino acids. J gave up 4 bases and V 3 bases, and 5 bases lay outside the gene matches. CDR3 DNA sequence: TGTGCCAGCAGCTACACAGGGGGCGTTTACGAGCAGTACTTC. Translating it yields CASSYTGGVYEQYF.

A note on this clone: The sample contains more than one DNA sequence encoding this CDR3. The CDR3 coding sequence is TGTGCCAGCTCACGGGACAGGGACACTGAAGCTTTCTTT. It specifies CASSRDRDTEAFF. The chain carries TRBV18 and TRBJ1-1; TRBD1 agrees at 9 bases. Per germline, CDR1 KGHSH and CDR2 LQKENI. The CDR3 spans 13 residues. Losses at the gene ends were 4 bases for V and 3 bases for J; bases not matched to a gene: 0.

About this clone itself: Other DNA sequences in this sample translate to the same CDR3. J is TRBJ1-2 and V is TRBV29-1; 8 bases map to TRBD1. CDR1 SQVTM and CDR2 ANQGSEA come from the germline V gene. This CDR3 spans 11 amino acids. Trimming removed 4 bases from V and 7 bases from J; junction bases left unmatched: 2. CDR3 loop: CSVGTGSGYTF. The CDR3 DNA reads TGCAGCGTTGGGACAGGGAGTGGCTACACCTTC.

Regarding this clone: This sample includes further DNA sequences coding for the same CDR3. This chain joins TRBV5-6 and TRBJ2-7; TRBD2 might be the D (5 bases). The germline CDR1 and CDR2 sequences are SGHDT and YYEEEE. The CDR3 sequence is 13 residues long. V was clipped by 0 bases and J by 2 bases, with 6 bases between them. The CDR3 sequence: CASSLGGTYEQYF. The CDR3 coding sequence is TGTGCCAGCAGCTTGGGAGGGACCTACGAGCAGTACTTC.

The chain couples TRBV12-3 or TRBV12-4 to TRBJ2-3; D remains unclear. The CDR3 is made up of 12 amino acids. The V end lost 2 bases, the J end lost 5 bases, and 5 bases lay between the germline ends. Here the CDR3 reads CASSLLGDTQYF. CDR3 bases: TGTGCCAGCAGTTTACTAGGAGATACGCAGTATTTT.

This chain joins TRBV5-5 and TRBJ1-6; TRBD1 matches 7 bases. CDR3 length: 14 amino acids. Germline V CDR1 and CDR2: SGHKS, YYEKEE (reference sequence). J was trimmed by 7 bases and V by 4 bases; bases with no gene match: 5. The CDR3 sequence is CASSLRDSNSPLHF. CDR3 DNA: TGTGCCAGCAGCCTCCGGGACAGCAATTCACCCCTCCACTTT.

This clone was recorded only once. The rearrangement joins TRBV7-6 to TRBJ2-2, with D perhaps matching TRBD1 (6 bases). CDR3 size: 17 residues. Germline V gene lookup returns CDR1 SGHVS and CDR2 FNYEAQ. V was cut by 5 bases and J by 0 bases, with 16 bases left in between. The CDR3, as DNA: TGTGCCAGCAGCCCCCACCCCGGGACAACGAACACCGGGGAGCTGTTTTTT. Protein sequence: CASSPHPGTTNTGELFF.

The chain employs TRBV9 and TRBJ2-7, with TRBD2 identical over 10 bases. The V gene's germline CDR1 is SGDLS and CDR2 YYNGEE. The CDR3 extends over 17 amino acids. V shed 0 bases, J shed 3 bases, and the junction held 9 bases outside the gene matches. This chain's CDR3 is CASSVEGRGTSDYEQYF. DNA of the CDR3: TGTGCCAGCAGCGTAGAAGGCAGGGGGACTAGCGACTACGAGCAGTACTTC.

In its sample, this clone was seen a few times. The rearrangement joins TRBV19 to TRBJ1-2; weak D call: TRBD1 (6 bases). The CDR3 runs 14 residues. The germline CDR1 and CDR2 sequences are LNHDA and SQIVND (reference sequence). The ends were cut back, 3 bases at V and 3 bases at J, with 11 bases in the middle. CDR3 loop: CASSILQGYYGYTF. CDR3 DNA: TGTGCCAGTAGTATCCTACAGGGATACTATGGCTACACCTTC.

The chain uses TRBV28 and TRBJ1-5; D is unresolved. The CDR3 has 17 amino acids. Germline V gives CDR1 MDHEN, CDR2 SYDVKM. Between the trimmed V and J ends, which lost 2 bases and 2 bases, there was a span of 16 bases. The CDR3 coding sequence is TGTGCCAGCAGTTTACCGACTAGCGGGAGTGGCAATCAGCCCCAGCATTTT. Translation: CASSLPTSGSGNQPQHF.

A word on this clone: One junction end does not reproduce the germline sequence, and a read error may be involved. The chain is built from TRBV10-3 and TRBJ1-2; a weak D match, TRBD1 (6 bases). The CDR3 runs to 12 residues. Germline CDR1 reads ENHRY; CDR2 reads SYGVKD. CDR3 residues: CAIGETGNGYTF. CDR3 DNA: TGTGCCATCGGTGAGACAGGAAATGGCTACACCTTC.

The J gene is TRBJ2-7, the V gene TRBV6-5; D gene unclear. The V end was cut by 8 bases, the J end by 3 bases, with 14 bases between. This CDR3 is 13 amino acids long. The germline V gene encodes CDR1 MNHEY and CDR2 SVGAGI. The CDR3 region is CASLHISGYEQYF. DNA for the CDR3: TGTGCCAGCTTACACATTTCGGGCTACGAGCAGTACTTC.

The chain couples TRBV21-1 to TRBJ2-7; the listed D gene, TRBD1, was not tested against the DNA. TRBV21-1 is a listed pseudogene. The CDR3 contains 15 residues. The CDR3 spells CASSKAGTSSYEQYF. The CDR3 DNA sequence: TGTGCCAGCAGCAAAGCCGGGACAAGCTCCTACGAGCAGTACTTC.

Concerning this clone itself: Within the sample, other DNA sequences also encode this same CDR3. The chain links TRBV6-2 or TRBV6-3 to TRBJ1-5; 7 bases agree with TRBD1. The CDR3 loop spans 15 amino acids. The trim removed 6 bases at V and 1 base at J, leaving 6 bases unmatched. The germline CDR1 and CDR2 sequences are MNHEY and SVGEGT. The DNA of the CDR3 is TGTGCCAGCAGCTCGGGACAGTACAGCAATCAGCCCCAGCATTTT. Encoded protein: CASSSGQYSNQPQHF.

V is TRBV27 and J is TRBJ2-5; TRBD2 matches at 15 bases. The CDR3 contains 16 residues. Germline V CDR1 and CDR2: MNHEY, SMNVEV (reference sequence). With 8 bases clipped from V and 4 bases from J, the junction kept 8 bases outside the gene matches. The CDR3 sequence: CASGTSGRPPLETQYF. Written as DNA, the CDR3 is TGTGCCAGCGGGACTAGCGGGAGGCCCCCCTTAGAGACCCAGTACTTC.

The chain carries TRBV5-1 and TRBJ1-1, with 8 bases lining up with TRBD1. The ends lost 0 bases at V and 4 bases at J; junction bases unmatched: 2. This CDR3 is 14 amino acids long. Germline CDR1 and CDR2: SGHRS and YFSETQ. Written as DNA, the CDR3 is TGCGCCAGCAGCTTGGCTACAGGGGGCACTGAAGCTTTCTTT. It codes for CASSLATGGTEAFF. The full variable domain, with the rest looked up from reference TRBV5-1 and TRBJ1-1, is KAGVTQTPRYLIKTRGQQVTLSCSPISGHRSVSWYQQTPGQGLQFLFEYFSETQRNKGNFPGRFSGRQFSNSRSEMNVSTLELGDSALYLCASSLATGGTEAFFGQGTRLTVV.

The gene calls are TRBV11-2 and TRBJ2-7; TRBD1 matches 7 bases. The CDR3 extends over 13 amino acids. CDR1 is SGHAT, CDR2 FQNNGV, per germline. Germline trimming cut 5 bases from V and 5 bases from J; bases unmatched to any gene: 6. Here the CDR3 DNA reads TGTGCCAGCAGCCACAGGGGTGTCCACGAGCAGTACTTC. This encodes CASSHRGVHEQYF.

The chain joins TRBV11-2 to TRBJ1-4, with 8 bases aligning to TRBD1. The CDR3 totals 19 residues. Germline assignment: CDR1 SGHAT and CDR2 FQNNGV. Trimming at V came to 5 bases and at J to 4 bases, leaving 18 bases not matched to a gene. CDR3 in amino acids: CASSGLVGTGGGHNEKLFF. The DNA for the CDR3 is TGTGCCAGCAGCGGCCTTGTGGGGACAGGTGGGGGCCATAATGAAAAACTGTTTTTT.

The chain recombines TRBV5-1 with TRBJ2-2; the match to TRBD1 covers 7 bases. V dropped 2 bases and J dropped 6; count of bases not matched to a gene: 7. Germline V gives CDR1 SGHRS, CDR2 YFSETQ. This CDR3 has 15 amino acids. The CDR3 DNA is TGCGCCAGCAGCTTAGCGACAGGGTCCGCCGGGGAGCTGTTTTTT. Translation gives CASSLATGSAGELFF.

The chain recombines TRBV28 with TRBJ2-1; a possible D gene is TRBD2 (6 bases). There are 15 residues in the CDR3. V lost 4 bases to trimming and J lost 5 bases, with 15 bases between them. Germline V CDR1 and CDR2: MDHEN, SYDVKM. The CDR3 reads CASSSLVGGDNEQFF. The CDR3 nucleotides are TGTGCCAGCAGTTCCCTAGTGGGAGGAGACAATGAGCAGTTCTTC.

V usage is TRBV19 and J usage is TRBJ2-5, with D possibly TRBD1 on 6 matching bases. The CDR3 has 14 amino acids. V was clipped by 3 bases and J by 4 bases, with 12 bases between them. Germline-derived CDR1 and CDR2 are LNHDA and SQIVND (reference sequence). The CDR3 sequence: CASSMGQGRETQYF. The DNA of the CDR3 is TGTGCCAGTAGTATGGGGCAGGGGAGAGAGACCCAGTACTTC.

This clone was picked up one time. The genes are TRBV19 and TRBJ2-5; 7 nucleotides line up with TRBD1. Germline trimming cut 5 bases from V and 4 bases from J; bases unmatched to any gene: 7. From germline, CDR1 is LNHDA and CDR2 SQIVND (reference sequence). The CDR3 covers 14 residues. DNA for the CDR3: TGTGCCAGTAGTGGGACAGCCTCCATAGAGACCCAGTACTTC. This translates into CASSGTASIETQYF.

The chain uses TRBV3-1 (or the pseudogene TRBV3-2) and TRBJ2-6, with a weak D call TRBD2 (5 bases). Germline V CDR1 and CDR2: LGHDT, YNNKEL (reference sequence). This CDR3 spans 16 amino acids. V was pared by 4 bases and J by 1 base, with 11 bases between. CDR3 DNA sequence: TGTGCCAGCAGCCGCAGCGGTAGGTCTGGGGCCAACGTCCTGACTTTC. Its protein is CASSRSGRSGANVLTF.